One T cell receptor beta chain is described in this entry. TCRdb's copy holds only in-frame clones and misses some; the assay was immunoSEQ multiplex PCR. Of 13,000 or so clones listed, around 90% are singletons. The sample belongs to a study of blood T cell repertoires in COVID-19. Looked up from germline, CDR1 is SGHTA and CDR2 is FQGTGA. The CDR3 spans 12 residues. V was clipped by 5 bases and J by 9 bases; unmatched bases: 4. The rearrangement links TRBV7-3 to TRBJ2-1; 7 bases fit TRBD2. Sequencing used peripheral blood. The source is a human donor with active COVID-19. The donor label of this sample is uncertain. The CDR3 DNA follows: TGTGCCAGCAGCCCCTGGGGGGGTGAGCAGTTCTTC. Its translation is CASSPWGGEQFF.